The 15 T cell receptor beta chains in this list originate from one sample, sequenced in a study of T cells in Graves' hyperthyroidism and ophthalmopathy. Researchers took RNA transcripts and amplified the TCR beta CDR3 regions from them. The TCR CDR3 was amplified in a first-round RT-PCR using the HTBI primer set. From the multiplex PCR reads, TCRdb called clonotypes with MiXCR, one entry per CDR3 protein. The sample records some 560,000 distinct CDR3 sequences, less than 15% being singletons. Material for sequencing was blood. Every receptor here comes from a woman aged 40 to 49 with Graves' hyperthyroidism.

The CDR3 DNA reads as TGTGCCAGTAGTATAGTGGAGAGCAATCAGCCCCAGCATTTT. Translated: CASSIVESNQPQHF. This chain joins TRBV19 and TRBJ1-5; no clear D. Trimming removed 1 base from V and 1 base from J, with 5 bases in between. The V gene's germline CDR1 is LNHDA and CDR2 SQIVND (reference sequence). This CDR3 contains 14 residues.

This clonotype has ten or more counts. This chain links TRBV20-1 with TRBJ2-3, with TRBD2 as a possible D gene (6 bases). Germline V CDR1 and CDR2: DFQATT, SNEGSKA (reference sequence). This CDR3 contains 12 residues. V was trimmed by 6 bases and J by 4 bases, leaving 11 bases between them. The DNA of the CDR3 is TGCAGTGCCCGGGACTGGTCAGATACGCAGTATTTT. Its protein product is CSARDWSDTQYF.

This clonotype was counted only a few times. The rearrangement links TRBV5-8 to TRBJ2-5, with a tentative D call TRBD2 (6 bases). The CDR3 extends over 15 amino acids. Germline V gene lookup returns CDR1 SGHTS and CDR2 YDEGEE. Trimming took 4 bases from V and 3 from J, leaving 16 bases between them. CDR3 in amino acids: CASSLGPGEKETQYF. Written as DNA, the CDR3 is TGTGCCAGCAGCCTCGGTCCGGGGGAAAAAGAGACCCAGTACTTC.

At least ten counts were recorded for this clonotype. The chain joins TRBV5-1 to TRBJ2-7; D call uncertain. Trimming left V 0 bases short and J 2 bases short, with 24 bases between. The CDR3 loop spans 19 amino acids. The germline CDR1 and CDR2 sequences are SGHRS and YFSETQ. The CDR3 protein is CASSLAKSSSVVNPYEQYF. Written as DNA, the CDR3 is TGCGCCAGCAGCTTGGCCAAGTCCTCGTCAGTTGTTAACCCCTACGAGCAGTACTTC.

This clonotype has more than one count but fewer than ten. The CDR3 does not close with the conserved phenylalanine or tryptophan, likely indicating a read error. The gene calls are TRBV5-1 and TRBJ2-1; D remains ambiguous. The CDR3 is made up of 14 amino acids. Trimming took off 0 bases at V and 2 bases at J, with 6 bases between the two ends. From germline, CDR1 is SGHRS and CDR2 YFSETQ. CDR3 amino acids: CASSLDSPYNEQFL. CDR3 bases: TGCGCCAGCAGCTTGGACAGCCCCTACAATGAGCAGTTCCTC.

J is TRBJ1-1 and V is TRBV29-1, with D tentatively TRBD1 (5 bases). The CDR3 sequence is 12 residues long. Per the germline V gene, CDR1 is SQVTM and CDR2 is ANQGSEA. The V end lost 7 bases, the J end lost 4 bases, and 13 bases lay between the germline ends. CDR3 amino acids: CSAGSGPTEAFF. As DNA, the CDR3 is TGCAGCGCCGGGTCGGGGCCCACTGAAGCTTTCTTT.

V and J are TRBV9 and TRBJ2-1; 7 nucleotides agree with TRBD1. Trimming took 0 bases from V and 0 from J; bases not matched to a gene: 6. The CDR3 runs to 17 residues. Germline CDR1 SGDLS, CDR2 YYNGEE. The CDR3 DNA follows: TGTGCCAGCAGCGTAGCCCAGGACAGGAGCTCCTACAATGAGCAGTTCTTC. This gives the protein CASSVAQDRSSYNEQFF.

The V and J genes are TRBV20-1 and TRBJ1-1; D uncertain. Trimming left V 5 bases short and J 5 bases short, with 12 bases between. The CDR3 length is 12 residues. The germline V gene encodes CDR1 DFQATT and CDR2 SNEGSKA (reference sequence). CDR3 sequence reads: CSADGGGTEAFF. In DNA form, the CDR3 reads TGCAGTGCTGACGGCGGAGGGACTGAAGCTTTCTTT.

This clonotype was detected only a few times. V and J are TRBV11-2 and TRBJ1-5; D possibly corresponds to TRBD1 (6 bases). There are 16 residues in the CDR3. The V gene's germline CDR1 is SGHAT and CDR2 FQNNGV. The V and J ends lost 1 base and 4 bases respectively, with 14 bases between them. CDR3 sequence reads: CASSLGGGGQNQPQHF. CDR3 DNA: TGTGCCAGCAGCTTAGGAGGAGGCGGACAGAATCAGCCCCAGCATTTT.

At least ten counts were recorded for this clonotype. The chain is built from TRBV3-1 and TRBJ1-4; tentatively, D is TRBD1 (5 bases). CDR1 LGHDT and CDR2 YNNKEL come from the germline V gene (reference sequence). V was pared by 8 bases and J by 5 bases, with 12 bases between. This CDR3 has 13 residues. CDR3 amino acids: CASGGGNNEKLFF. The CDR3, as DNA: TGTGCCAGCGGGGGGGGGAACAATGAAAAACTGTTTTTT.

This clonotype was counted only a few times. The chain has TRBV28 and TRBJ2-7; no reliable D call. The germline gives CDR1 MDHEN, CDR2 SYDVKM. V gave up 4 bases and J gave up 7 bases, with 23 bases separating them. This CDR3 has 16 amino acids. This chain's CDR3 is CASSSPTGVGIGEQYF. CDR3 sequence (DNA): TGTGCCAGCAGTTCCCCGACGGGCGTTGGGATTGGAGAGCAGTACTTC.

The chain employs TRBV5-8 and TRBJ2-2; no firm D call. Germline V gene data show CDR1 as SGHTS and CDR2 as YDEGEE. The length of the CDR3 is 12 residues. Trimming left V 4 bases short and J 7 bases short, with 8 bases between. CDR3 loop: CASSADVGELFF. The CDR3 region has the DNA TGTGCCAGCAGCGCGGACGTCGGGGAGCTGTTTTTT.

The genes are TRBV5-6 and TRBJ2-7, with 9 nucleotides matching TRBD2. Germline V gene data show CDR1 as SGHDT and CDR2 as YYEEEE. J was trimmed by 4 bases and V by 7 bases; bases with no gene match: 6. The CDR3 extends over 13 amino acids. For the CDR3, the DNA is TGTGCCAGCTCCGGGACTAGCCGTTACGAGCAGTACTTC. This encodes CASSGTSRYEQYF.

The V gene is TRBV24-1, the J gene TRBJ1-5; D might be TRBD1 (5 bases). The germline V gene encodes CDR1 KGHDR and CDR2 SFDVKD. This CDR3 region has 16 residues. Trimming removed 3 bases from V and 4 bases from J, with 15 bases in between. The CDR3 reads CATSDPSQGRNQPQHF. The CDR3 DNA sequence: TGTGCCACCAGTGATCCTTCGCAGGGTAGGAATCAGCCCCAGCATTTT.

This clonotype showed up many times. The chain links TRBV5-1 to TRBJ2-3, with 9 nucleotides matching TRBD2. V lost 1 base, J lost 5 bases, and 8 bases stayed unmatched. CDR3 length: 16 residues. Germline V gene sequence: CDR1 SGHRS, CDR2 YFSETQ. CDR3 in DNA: TGCGCCAGCAGCTTGCTGCCTAGCGGGACAGTAGATACGCAGTATTTT. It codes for CASSLLPSGTVDTQYF.